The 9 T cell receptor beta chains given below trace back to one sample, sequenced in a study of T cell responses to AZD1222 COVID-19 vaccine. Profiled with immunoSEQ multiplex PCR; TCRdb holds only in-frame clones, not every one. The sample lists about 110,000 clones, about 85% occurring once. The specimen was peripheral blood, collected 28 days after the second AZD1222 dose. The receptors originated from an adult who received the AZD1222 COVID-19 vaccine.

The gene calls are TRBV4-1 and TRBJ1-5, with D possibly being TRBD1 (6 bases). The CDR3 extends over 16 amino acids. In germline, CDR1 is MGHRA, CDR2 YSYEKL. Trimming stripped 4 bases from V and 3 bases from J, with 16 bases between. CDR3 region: CASSPFRGPYNQPQHF. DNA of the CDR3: TGCGCCAGCAGCCCTTTCCGGGGGCCATACAATCAGCCCCAGCATTTT.

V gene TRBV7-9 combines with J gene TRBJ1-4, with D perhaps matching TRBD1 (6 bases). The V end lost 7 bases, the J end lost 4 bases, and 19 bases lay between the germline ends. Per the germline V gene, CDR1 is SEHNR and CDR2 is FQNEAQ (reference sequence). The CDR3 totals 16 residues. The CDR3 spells CASTQTRGGGNEKLFF. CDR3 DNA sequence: TGTGCCAGCACCCAAACTCGGGGGGGCGGTAATGAAAAACTGTTTTTT.

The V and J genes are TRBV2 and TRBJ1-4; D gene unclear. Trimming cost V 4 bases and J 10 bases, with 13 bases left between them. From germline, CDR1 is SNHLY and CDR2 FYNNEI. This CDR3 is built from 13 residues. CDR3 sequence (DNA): TGTGCCAGCAGTGCAACTGCTAGCGGAAAACTGTTTTTT. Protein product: CASSATASGKLFF.

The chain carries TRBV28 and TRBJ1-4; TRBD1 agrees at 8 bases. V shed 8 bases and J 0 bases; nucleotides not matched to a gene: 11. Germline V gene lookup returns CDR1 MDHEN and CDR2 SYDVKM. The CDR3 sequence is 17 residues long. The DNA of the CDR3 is TGTGCCAGCCGGGCCAGGGGGCTAAGGACAACTAATGAAAAACTGTTTTTT. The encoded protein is CASRARGLRTTNEKLFF. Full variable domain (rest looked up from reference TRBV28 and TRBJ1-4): DVKVTQSSRYLVKRTGEKVFLECVQDMDHENMFWYRQDPGLGLRLIYFSYDVKMKEKGDIPEGYSVSREKKERFSLILESASTNQTSMYLCASRARGLRTTNEKLFFGSGTQLSVL.

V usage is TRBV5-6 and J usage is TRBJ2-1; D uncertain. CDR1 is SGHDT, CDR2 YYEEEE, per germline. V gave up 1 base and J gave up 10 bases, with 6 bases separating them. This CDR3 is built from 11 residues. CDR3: CASSLTGEQFF. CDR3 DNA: TGTGCCAGCAGCTTGACTGGGGAGCAGTTCTTC.

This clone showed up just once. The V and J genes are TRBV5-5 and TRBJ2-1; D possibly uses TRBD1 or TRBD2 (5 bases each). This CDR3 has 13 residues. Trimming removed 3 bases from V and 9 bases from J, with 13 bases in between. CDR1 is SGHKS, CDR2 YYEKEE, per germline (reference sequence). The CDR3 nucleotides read TGTGCCAGCAGCTCGGGGCCCGTCGGTGAGCAGTTCTTC. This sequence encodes CASSSGPVGEQFF.

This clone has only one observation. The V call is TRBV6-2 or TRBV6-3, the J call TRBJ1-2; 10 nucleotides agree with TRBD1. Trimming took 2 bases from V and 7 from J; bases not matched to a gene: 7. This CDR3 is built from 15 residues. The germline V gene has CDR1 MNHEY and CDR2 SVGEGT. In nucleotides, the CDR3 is TGTGCCAGCAGTTACCGGGACAGGGGAGTTGGTGGCTACACCTTC. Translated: CASSYRDRGVGGYTF.

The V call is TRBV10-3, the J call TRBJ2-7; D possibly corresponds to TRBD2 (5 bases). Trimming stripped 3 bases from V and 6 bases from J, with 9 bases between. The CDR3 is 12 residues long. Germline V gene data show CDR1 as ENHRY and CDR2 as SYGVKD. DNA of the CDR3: TGTGCCATCAGTGAAGAGGGTTTCGAGCAGTACTTC. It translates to CAISEEGFEQYF.

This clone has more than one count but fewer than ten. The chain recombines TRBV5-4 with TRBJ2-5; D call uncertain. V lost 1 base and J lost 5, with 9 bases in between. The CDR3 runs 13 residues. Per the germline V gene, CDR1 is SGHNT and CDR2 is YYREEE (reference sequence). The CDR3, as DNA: TGTGCCAGCAGCTTGAAGGGATGGGAGACCCAGTACTTC. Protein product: CASSLKGWETQYF.